This section outlines one T cell receptor (beta chain) sequence together with its context. What it recognizes is unknown. The source of the sample is a study of T cell repertoires in cytomegalovirus infection. Notes on the study in general: Ex vivo responses were dominated by HLA-C-restricted CMV-specific TCR beta clonotypes. Cumulative public TCR beta family frequency identified carriers of CMV plus the relevant HLA.

TCRdb re-called the reads with MiXCR, one entry per CDR3 protein. The table shows 510,000 or so distinct CDR3 sequences, with about 25% occurring only once. From germline, CDR1 is MNHEY and CDR2 SVGAGI. V lost 5 bases and J lost 6, with 10 bases in between. The CDR3 extends over 13 amino acids. The clonotype comes from a human donor in good health (CMV status not recorded). Some clones in this sample may be carry-over from other donors' samples. The chain carries TRBV6-5 and TRBJ2-2, with D tentatively TRBD2 (6 bases). Sequenced sample: PBMCs. This chain's CDR3 is CASSAREPGELFF. CDR3 nucleotides: TGTGCCAGCAGTGCTCGGGAGCCCGGGGAGCTGTTTTTT.